The 25 T cell receptor beta chains below all came from one sample that was sequenced in a study of cytomegalovirus exposure and HLA in healthy donors. PCR primers comprised 60 Vbeta and 13 Jbeta primers. The repertoire was sequenced with immunoSEQ multiplex PCR; TCRdb's copy has only in-frame clones and lacks some. The sample lists some 160,000 clones; roughly 78% were seen once. The specimen was PBMCs. The source of these receptors is a woman aged 40 to 55 in good health and CMV-seronegative.

This chain links TRBV18 with TRBJ1-1; 8 positions agree with TRBD1. Germline V gene sequence: CDR1 KGHSH, CDR2 LQKENI. The CDR3 has 13 amino acids. V trimming: 8 bases; J trimming: 2 bases; junction bases outside the gene matches: 4. The CDR3 sequence: CASMTGVNTEAFF. CDR3 in DNA: TGTGCCAGCATGACAGGGGTTAACACTGAAGCTTTCTTT.

The CDR3 DNA sequence: TGTGCCAGCTCACCCGCGGTCCACGAGCAGTACTTC. Translation: CASSPAVHEQYF. The chain is built from TRBV18 and TRBJ2-7; D not certain. CDR3 size: 12 residues. V lost 3 bases and J lost 5, with 8 bases in between. Germline V gene lookup returns CDR1 KGHSH and CDR2 LQKENI.

This clone was detected only once. J is TRBJ1-2 and V is TRBV29-1; D gene uncertain. The V gene lost 7 bases and the J gene lost 1 base, with 7 bases spanning the gap. Looked up from germline, CDR1 is SQVTM and CDR2 is ANQGSEA. CDR3 size: 11 residues. The CDR3 DNA is TGCAGCGCTTACAGTAACTATGGCTACACCTTC. It codes for CSAYSNYGYTF.

This sequence joins TRBV5-1 and TRBJ2-1; no definite D call. This CDR3 is built from 15 residues. V lost 1 base and J lost 0, with 8 bases in between. Germline V lookup: CDR1 SGHRS, CDR2 YFSETQ. The CDR3 region has the DNA TGCGCCAGCAGCTTGCTGGGCAGCTCCTACAATGAGCAGTTCTTC. Amino acid sequence: CASSLLGSSYNEQFF. The full variable domain, its missing parts supplied by reference TRBV5-1 and TRBJ2-1, is KAGVTQTPRYLIKTRGQQVTLSCSPISGHRSVSWYQQTPGQGLQFLFEYFSETQRNKGNFPGRFSGRQFSNSRSEMNVSTLELGDSALYLCASSLLGSSYNEQFFGPGTRLTVL.

This sequence joins TRBV5-1 and TRBJ2-1, with 7 bases fitting TRBD1. Germline V gives CDR1 SGHRS, CDR2 YFSETQ. The CDR3 spans 15 residues. J was trimmed by 8 bases and V by 0 bases; bases with no gene match: 8. The CDR3 coding sequence is TGCGCCAGCAGCTTGGTCGGCAGGGGGAACGATGAGCAGTTCTTC. This encodes CASSLVGRGNDEQFF.

The V call is TRBV4-1, the J call TRBJ2-1; TRBD1 aligns across 12 bases. The CDR3 covers 16 residues. Germline loops: CDR1 MGHRA, CDR2 YSYEKL. Unmatched junction bases numbered 10, after V lost 4 bases and J lost 9 bases. CDR3 region: CASSRPGQGAFFEQFF. CDR3 in DNA: TGCGCCAGCAGCCGCCCGGGACAGGGGGCTTTCTTTGAGCAGTTCTTC.

There are a few counts of this clone. The V and J genes are TRBV6-1 and TRBJ1-4; perhaps TRBD1 as D (5 bases). Per germline, CDR1 MNHNS and CDR2 SASEGT. This CDR3 is 14 amino acids long. Trimming removed 2 bases from V and 8 bases from J, with 12 bases in between. CDR3 DNA: TGTGCCAGCAGTGAACAGGGAGGCTACGAAAAACTGTTTTTT. This translates into CASSEQGGYEKLFF.

The chain has TRBV6-5 and TRBJ2-5; 11 bases map to TRBD2. CDR3 length equals 15 residues. From germline, CDR1 is MNHEY and CDR2 SVGAGI. V lost 4 bases, J lost 1 base, and 2 bases stayed unmatched. CDR3 region: CASSSTSGGQETQYF. In DNA form, the CDR3 reads TGTGCCAGCAGTTCCACTAGCGGGGGCCAAGAGACCCAGTACTTC.

The chain carries TRBV10-3 and TRBJ2-3; TRBD2 matches at 10 bases. The CDR3 has 18 amino acids. Trimming removed 0 bases from V and 3 bases from J; junction bases left unmatched: 9. CDR1 is ENHRY and CDR2 is SYGVKD in the germline V gene. CDR3 region: CAISESRTSGKFTDTQYF. The CDR3 DNA reads TGTGCCATCAGTGAGTCGAGGACTAGCGGAAAATTTACAGATACGCAGTATTTT.

The chain couples TRBV2 to TRBJ2-5, with TRBD2 matching over 10 bases. TRBJ2-7 explains the end of the DNA better; the J call may be wrong. From germline, CDR1 is SNHLY and CDR2 FYNNEI. This CDR3 is 14 amino acids long. The CDR3 DNA follows: TGTGCCAGCAGCCAACTAGCGGGGTCCTACGAGCAGTACTTC. Translating gives CASSQLAGSYEQYF.

This chain links TRBV7-9 with TRBJ1-2; 7 bases are a match to TRBD1. Per germline, CDR1 SEHNR and CDR2 FQNEAQ (reference sequence). The CDR3 loop spans 14 amino acids. V lost 5 bases to trimming and J lost 3 bases; unmatched junction nucleotides: 6. DNA of the CDR3: TGTGCCAGCAGCGCCCGACAGGGTCACTATGGCTACACCTTC. It is translated as CASSARQGHYGYTF.

The rearrangement joins TRBV7-3 to TRBJ2-5; D is possibly TRBD1 (6 bases). The germline gives CDR1 SGHTA, CDR2 FQGTGA. This CDR3 region has 14 residues. Trimming took 2 bases from V and 2 from J, leaving 9 bases between them. The CDR3 sequence: CASSLWGPQETQYF. CDR3 sequence (DNA): TGTGCCAGCAGCTTATGGGGGCCGCAAGAGACCCAGTACTTC.

The chain carries TRBV6-5 and TRBJ1-4; 8 nucleotides align to TRBD1. J was trimmed by 8 bases and V by 4 bases; bases with no gene match: 12. The CDR3 is 16 amino acids. Germline V gene lookup returns CDR1 MNHEY and CDR2 SVGAGI. CDR3 amino acids: CASSLFRTGKREKLFF. In DNA, the CDR3 is TGTGCCAGCAGTTTATTCCGGACAGGGAAGCGGGAAAAACTGTTTTTT.

This chain connects TRBV6-6 to TRBJ1-1, with D tentatively TRBD1 (5 bases). V shed 11 bases and J shed 1 base, with 14 bases lying between them. In germline, CDR1 is MNHNY, CDR2 SVGAGI (reference sequence). The CDR3 covers 13 residues. The CDR3 region is CAASPGGNTEAFF. The CDR3 region has the DNA TGTGCCGCCTCCCCGGGGGGGAACACTGAAGCTTTCTTT.

This clone was picked up one time. The chain has TRBV2 and TRBJ2-3, with a possible D match to TRBD2 (5 bases). CDR1 and CDR2 from the germline V gene are SNHLY and FYNNEI. There are 16 residues in the CDR3. V was trimmed by 6 bases and J by 3 bases, leaving 19 bases between them. CDR3 nucleotide sequence: TGTGCCAGCAGGTTTTCACTAGTGATGAGTACAGATACGCAGTATTTT. Residues: CASRFSLVMSTDTQYF.

The chain links TRBV19 to TRBJ2-2, with D tentatively TRBD2 (7 bases). Trimming took 3 bases from V and 3 from J, leaving 11 bases between them. The CDR3 runs 15 residues. Germline V gene lookup returns CDR1 LNHDA and CDR2 SQIVND (reference sequence). Here the CDR3 reads CASSIYGGHTGELFF. Written as DNA, the CDR3 is TGTGCCAGTAGTATTTACGGGGGGCACACCGGGGAGCTGTTTTTT.

J is TRBJ2-7 and V is TRBV20-1; 7 bases are shared with TRBD2. Trimming took 6 bases from V and 5 from J; bases not matched to a gene: 4. The CDR3 loop spans 11 amino acids. Per germline, CDR1 DFQATT and CDR2 SNEGSKA (reference sequence). The CDR3 sequence: CSALTSNEQYF. For the CDR3, the DNA is TGCAGTGCCTTGACTAGCAACGAGCAGTACTTC.

The J gene is TRBJ1-2, the V gene TRBV2, with D possibly being TRBD1 (6 bases). CDR1 is SNHLY, CDR2 FYNNEI, per germline. This CDR3 contains 14 residues. The V end lost 6 bases, the J end lost 8 bases, and 19 bases lay between the germline ends. Written as DNA, the CDR3 is TGTGCCAGCAGCGAACAACAGGGCGTTCGGGGCTACACCTTC. Protein product: CASSEQQGVRGYTF.

The gene calls are TRBV5-1 and TRBJ2-2; D gene uncertain. The ends were cut back, 4 bases at V and 4 bases at J, with 5 bases in the middle. CDR3 length: 12 amino acids. From germline, CDR1 is SGHRS and CDR2 YFSETQ. CDR3: CASSLFTGELFF. The CDR3 nucleotides read TGCGCCAGCAGCCTTTTCACCGGGGAGCTGTTTTTT.

The gene calls are TRBV2 and TRBJ2-1; 8 positions agree with TRBD2. The V gene's germline CDR1 is SNHLY and CDR2 FYNNEI. V was clipped by 4 bases and J by 7 bases; unmatched bases: 9. This CDR3 is built from 15 residues. CDR3 sequence (DNA): TGTGCCAGCAGTGTAGAGGCCGGGGGGGCGAATGAGCAGTTCTTC. Its protein product is CASSVEAGGANEQFF. Filled out from reference TRBV2 and TRBJ2-1, the complete variable domain reads EPEVTQTPSHQVTQMGQEVILRCVPISNHLYFYWYRQILGQKVEFLVSFYNNEISEKSEIFDDQFSVERPDGSNFTLKIRSTKLEDSAMYFCASSVEAGGANEQFFGPGTRLTVL.

The genes are TRBV7-7 and TRBJ1-5; the D gene is possibly TRBD1 (6 bases). The CDR3 has 15 residues. Trimming took off 10 bases at V and 5 bases at J, with 21 bases between the two ends. Germline CDR1 SSHAT, CDR2 FNYEAQ (reference sequence). CDR3: CATEQSGTLDQPQHF. DNA of the CDR3: TGTGCCACGGAACAAAGCGGGACACTTGATCAGCCCCAGCATTTT.

This chain uses TRBV5-4 with TRBJ1-6; 7 bases match TRBD1. V dropped 4 bases and J dropped 9; count of bases not matched to a gene: 7. CDR3 size: 14 residues. CDR1 and CDR2 (germline): SGHNT, YYREEE (reference sequence). The DNA of the CDR3 is TGTGCCAGCAGCGTTACCGGGACAGCTTCACCCCTCCACTTT. Translating gives CASSVTGTASPLHF.

The V call is TRBV18, the J call TRBJ1-1; D is possibly TRBD1 (6 bases). V was clipped by 3 bases and J by 1 base, with 15 bases between them. CDR1 and CDR2 (germline): KGHSH, LQKENI. The CDR3 loop spans 16 amino acids. This CDR3 is CASSPPTGRGNTEAFF. The CDR3 DNA reads as TGTGCCAGCTCACCCCCTACGGGCAGGGGGAACACTGAAGCTTTCTTT.

CDR3: CASSFFQGSGDEQFF. DNA of the CDR3: TGTGCCAGCAGCTTCTTTCAGGGGTCTGGGGATGAGCAGTTCTTC. The chain recombines TRBV5-6 with TRBJ2-1; the D gene is possibly TRBD1 (6 bases). V dropped 2 bases and J dropped 8 bases, with 17 bases sitting between them. The germline CDR1 and CDR2 sequences are SGHDT and YYEEEE. CDR3 length: 15 amino acids.

The J gene is TRBJ1-3, the V gene TRBV7-9, with TRBD1 identical over 7 bases. Trimming removed 4 bases from V and 2 bases from J; junction bases left unmatched: 2. The CDR3 contains 14 residues. Looked up from germline, CDR1 is SEHNR and CDR2 is FQNEAQ (reference sequence). The CDR3 here is CASSSDRAGNTIYF. CDR3 coding DNA: TGTGCCAGCAGCTCCGACAGGGCTGGAAACACCATATATTTT.